The rows below give T cell receptor beta chains drawn from one sample of a study of radiotherapy plus CTLA-4 blockade in lung cancer. The data were produced by immunoSEQ multiplex PCR, yet TCRdb's version contains in-frame clones alone and is incomplete. The sample yields some 120,000 clones, 70% to 85% seen once. The input for sequencing was peripheral blood, taken from a patient treated with radiotherapy plus ipilimumab. These receptors were obtained from a human donor with non-small cell lung cancer that progressed on radiotherapy plus ipilimumab. Some clones in this sample may be carry-over from other donors' samples. Each CDR3 is given with its conserved first and last residue. Each record gives: CDR3 protein, CDR3 DNA, V gene, clone size, D gene, J gene. A D gene is named only where the DNA matches it firmly. Rows may omit the clone size; those that give it use once, few, many or a size class.

CASSFSGGGLETQYF TGTGCCAGCAGTTTCTCGGGGGGCGGTTTGGAGACCCAGTACTTC TRBV5-4 . . TRBJ2-5
CASSTGSSGANVLTF TGTGCCAGCAGCACAGGGAGCTCTGGGGCCAACGTCCTGACTTTC TRBV6-5 . . TRBJ2-6
CSARVQNLLHF TGCAGTGCTAGGGTTCAGAATCTCCTCCACTTT TRBV20-1 . . TRBJ1-6
CAIPHGQPNYGYTF TGTGCCATTCCTCATGGGCAACCTAACTATGGCTACACCTTC TRBV10-3 . . TRBJ1-2
CASRHRQGGYGYTF TGTGCCAGCAGACATCGACAGGGAGGGTATGGCTACACCTTC TRBV6-5 . TRBD1 TRBJ1-2
CASSRQGPEAFF TGTGCCAGCAGCCGACAGGGTCCTGAAGCTTTCTTT TRBV6-6 . TRBD1 TRBJ1-1
CASSQSLVKNTEAFF TGTGCCAGCAGCCAGAGCCTCGTCAAGAACACTGAAGCTTTCTTT TRBV5-4 . . TRBJ1-1
CASSAGSTSGAMETQYF TGTGCCAGTAGTGCCGGCTCGACTAGCGGGGCCATGGAGACCCAGTACTTC TRBV19 . TRBD2 TRBJ2-5
CASSRRRSAGGRGNEQFF TGTGCCAGCAGCCGGCGCCGGTCGGCGGGGGGGCGGGGCAATGAGCAGTTCTTC TRBV7-9 . TRBD2 TRBJ2-1
CASSLQGQADTQYF TGTGCCAGCAGCCTACAGGGGCAAGCAGATACGCAGTATTTT TRBV11-3 . TRBD1 TRBJ2-3
CASTIHRNYGYTF TGCGCCAGCACGATTCATAGGAACTATGGCTACACCTTC TRBV5-1 . . TRBJ1-2
CASSLAGSVNEQFF TGTGCCAGCAGTCTAGCGGGGTCGGTTAATGAGCAGTTCTTC TRBV28 . TRBD2 TRBJ2-1
CASSPPGGSQETQYF TGTGCCAGCTCACCACCGGGGGGCAGCCAAGAGACCCAGTACTTC TRBV18 . . TRBJ2-5
CASSQQGYYSPLHF TGTGCCAGCAGCCAACAGGGGTACTACTCACCCCTCCACTTT TRBV7-3 . TRBD1 TRBJ1-6
CASSLRPAFVSYNEQFF TGTGCCAGCAGCCTGAGGCCAGCCTTTGTGTCCTACAATGAGCAGTTCTTC TRBV5-4 . . TRBJ2-1
CASSLEGSGETQYF TGCGCCAGCAGCTTGGAAGGTTCCGGGGAGACCCAGTACTTC TRBV5-1 . . TRBJ2-5
CASSRTSGGAIYTGELFF TGTGCCAGCAGCCGGACTAGCGGGGGGGCTATATACACCGGGGAGCTGTTTTTT TRBV14 . TRBD2 TRBJ2-2
CASSLEAQGGTFF TGTGCCAGCAGCTTGGAGGCTCAGGGAGGAACTTTCTTT TRBV5-5 . . TRBJ1-1
CASSVAGRNNSPLHF TGTGCCAGCAGCGTAGCGGGGCGCAATAATTCACCCCTCCACTTT TRBV9 . . TRBJ1-6
CASSQEVAGGLTQYF TGTGCCAGCAGCCAAGAGGTCGCGGGGGGACTGACCCAGTACTTC TRBV14 . TRBD2 TRBJ2-5
CASTRTDSNQPQHF TGTGCCAGTACCAGGACAGATAGCAATCAGCCCCAGCATTTT TRBV19 . . TRBJ1-5
CSVELGMMNTEAFF TGCAGCGTTGAACTGGGAATGATGAACACTGAAGCTTTCTTT TRBV29-1 few . TRBJ1-1
CASSPVSGDSYEQYF TGTGCCAGCAGTCCTGTTTCGGGGGACTCCTACGAGCAGTACTTC TRBV7-3 . . TRBJ2-7
CASRTSWRGWGSPLHF TGTGCCAGCAGGACAAGCTGGAGGGGCTGGGGTTCACCCCTCCACTTT TRBV27 . . TRBJ1-6
CASSYTGVSSYEQYF TGTGCCAGCAGTTACACAGGGGTCAGCTCCTACGAGCAGTACTTC TRBV6-5 few TRBD1 TRBJ2-7
CATFNRDTGELFF TGTGCCACATTCAACCGGGACACCGGGGAGCTGTTTTTT TRBV10-3 . . TRBJ2-2
CASSRQGEGEQYF TGTGCTAGCAGCCGACAGGGGGAGGGCGAGCAGTACTTC TRBV7-7 . TRBD1 TRBJ2-7
CASSQDHRQGYEQYF TGCGCCAGCAGCCAAGATCACCGGCAGGGCTACGAGCAGTACTTC TRBV4-1 . . TRBJ2-7
CASSRGTYNSPLHF TGCGCCAGCAGCCGGGGAACCTATAATTCACCCCTCCACTTT TRBV4-1 few . TRBJ1-6
CASSLVGVATPLHF TGTGCCAGCAGCTTAGTAGGGGTGGCGACACCCCTCCACTTT TRBV7-3 few . TRBJ1-6
CASRPGGPSTDTQYF TGTGCCAGCAGACCCGGGGGTCCGAGCACAGATACGCAGTATTTT TRBV9 . . TRBJ2-3
CASRQPTGKDYGYTF TGCGCCAGCAGACAACCGACAGGGAAAGACTATGGCTACACCTTC TRBV5-1 . TRBD1 TRBJ1-2
CASSLVLGGVATQYF TGCGCCAGCAGCTTGGTTTTGGGCGGGGTGGCGACCCAGTACTTC TRBV5-1 . . TRBJ2-5
CASSPRALNQPQHF TGTGCCAGCAGCCCCCGGGCTTTGAATCAGCCCCAGCATTTT TRBV28 . . TRBJ1-5
CASSSEGRDQPQHF TGCGCCAGCAGCTCCGAGGGGCGGGATCAGCCCCAGCATTTT TRBV5-1 . . TRBJ1-5
CASTGQGSNTEAFF TGCGCCAGCACCGGACAGGGGTCGAACACTGAAGCTTTCTTT TRBV5-1 . TRBD1 TRBJ1-1